This T cell receptor (beta chain) was recorded in a study of CD8 T cells in Susac syndrome. V lost 2 bases and J lost 9, with 17 bases in between. The CDR3 has 14 residues. Per the germline V gene, CDR1 is DFQATT and CDR2 is SNEGSKA (reference sequence). About 0.5 to 1 ug RNA was reverse transcribed with random hexamers. TCRdb reanalysed the immunoSEQ multiplex PCR reads using MiXCR and keeps one entry per CDR3 protein. Of 95,000 to 150,000 distinct CDR3 sequences listed, around 96% are singletons. The chain has TRBV20-1 and TRBJ2-1, with D perhaps being TRBD1 or TRBD2 (5 bases each). The sequencing input was CD4+ T cells from PBMCs. This TCR came from a human donor with Susac syndrome. DNA of the CDR3: TGCAGTGCTAGAATAACATCGGGGACGAGTGAGCAGTTCTTC. Translated, it gives CSARITSGTSEQFF.